This TCR beta chain was captured in a study of cytomegalovirus exposure and HLA in healthy donors. The V and J ends lost 4 bases and 4 bases respectively, with 18 bases between them. The CDR3 covers 16 residues. The germline gives CDR1 SGHTS, CDR2 YDEGEE. The PCR made use of 60 Vbeta and 13 Jbeta primers. Produced via immunoSEQ multiplex PCR; TCRdb's table is partial and in-frame only. This sample carries 100,000 to 150,000 clones, with over 1.5% going to the ten biggest clones. About this clone itself: Its antigen remains unidentified.

General study points: TCR beta V segments were, for the most part, productive about 87% or about 30% of the time in an earlier analysis. Presence/absence comparisons presumed near-even sequencing depth among donors. In a later analysis, an Asian-associated ancestry cluster reportedly showed fewer N-insertions than the roughly 710-donor mean. According to reports, the classifier identified cytomegalovirus status with high specificity and sensitivity.

The material sequenced was PBMCs. This clonotype was sampled from a man between 18 and 29 years old in good health and CMV-seronegative. The V gene is TRBV5-8, the J gene TRBJ1-3; D unclear. The CDR3 region is CASSLGSLDLGNTIYF. The DNA of the CDR3 is TGTGCCAGCAGCCTTGGGAGTCTAGACCTAGGAAACACCATATATTTT.